The 9 T cell receptor beta chains in this list originate from one sample, sequenced in a study of blood T cell repertoires in COVID-19. Libraries were prepared by immunoSEQ multiplex PCR; TCRdb keeps only in-frame clonotypes and omits some of them. The sample consists of fewer than 250,000 clones, around nine tenths of them appearing once. The sequencing sample was made of peripheral blood. The source is a man aged 55 to 70 who had recovered from COVID-19.

This rearrangement joins TRBV6-6 to TRBJ1-6, with 7 bases identical to TRBD1. J was trimmed by 5 bases and V by 7 bases; bases with no gene match: 11. The CDR3 consists of 16 residues. Germline V gene lookup returns CDR1 MNHNY and CDR2 SVGAGI (reference sequence). The CDR3 bases are TGTGCCAGCAACTCGGGAGGGGGCGCTGATAATTCACCCCTCCACTTT. Its translation is CASNSGGGADNSPLHF.

This clone was seen a handful of times. V and J are TRBV4-2 and TRBJ2-2, with 8 bases lining up with TRBD2. This CDR3 spans 17 amino acids. V shed 1 base and J 6 bases; nucleotides not matched to a gene: 10. In germline, CDR1 is LGHNA, CDR2 YNFKEQ. For the CDR3, the DNA is TGTGCCAGCAGCCAAGGGTGGAGCGGGAGTTGGTCCGGGGAGCTGTTTTTT. It is translated as CASSQGWSGSWSGELFF.

The chain recombines TRBV29-1 with TRBJ2-3; a possible D gene is TRBD1 (6 bases). The CDR3 spans 11 residues. V gave up 0 bases and J gave up 8 bases, with 6 bases separating them. Germline lookup yields CDR1 SQVTM and CDR2 ANQGSEA. Here the CDR3 reads CSVEDRGTQYF. The CDR3 region has the DNA TGCAGCGTTGAAGACAGGGGTACGCAGTATTTT.

The J gene is TRBJ2-5, the V gene TRBV5-1; 11 nucleotides match TRBD2. V lost 1 base to trimming and J lost 4 bases; unmatched junction nucleotides: 0. The CDR3 is 14 residues long. Germline V lookup: CDR1 SGHRS, CDR2 YFSETQ. CDR3: CASSLTSGGETQYF. Written as DNA, the CDR3 is TGCGCCAGCAGCTTGACTAGCGGGGGAGAGACCCAGTACTTC.

The chain links TRBV27 to TRBJ2-3; tentative D call: TRBD2 (6 bases). Trimming removed 7 bases at V and 5 bases at J, with 16 bases between. The CDR3 covers 14 residues. Per germline, CDR1 MNHEY and CDR2 SMNVEV (reference sequence). The CDR3 reads CASTGGLAGDTQYF. The CDR3 DNA is TGTGCCAGCACCGGAGGGCTAGCTGGAGATACGCAGTATTTT.

The sample holds a few counts of this clone. The chain combines TRBV9 with TRBJ1-4; D gene unclear. There are 14 residues in the CDR3. Germline CDR1 SGDLS, CDR2 YYNGEE. The V and J ends lost 3 bases and 10 bases respectively, with 16 bases between them. Here the CDR3 reads CASSALEVGGKLFF. DNA of the CDR3: TGTGCCAGCAGCGCACTAGAAGTGGGCGGAAAACTGTTTTTT.

The V call is TRBV4-1, the J call TRBJ2-1, with 7 bases aligning to TRBD2. J lost 3 bases, V lost 7 bases, and 15 bases had no gene match. CDR3 length: 17 residues. Per germline, CDR1 MGHRA and CDR2 YSYEKL. The CDR3 DNA reads as TGCGCCAGCACCTCAAGAGGCGGCGGGAGTATCTACAATGAGCAGTTCTTC. Protein: CASTSRGGGSIYNEQFF.

This clone was detected only once. The chain has TRBV23-1 and TRBJ2-3, with 9 bases matching TRBD1. TRBV23-1 is treated as an ORF (open reading frame) with a function not yet certain. The J segment lost 1 base and the V segment lost 7 bases, leaving 12 bases of the junction unmatched. This CDR3 is built from 17 residues. This CDR3 is CASIPDRGSTGTDTQYF. The CDR3 DNA is TGCGCCAGCATTCCGGACAGGGGCAGCACCGGCACAGATACGCAGTATTTT.

This chain joins TRBV7-3 and TRBJ2-2, with 10 nucleotides matching TRBD1. Looked up from germline, CDR1 is SGHTA and CDR2 is FQGTGA. The CDR3 is 14 residues long. J gave up 5 bases and V 5 bases, and 2 bases lay outside the gene matches. The CDR3 bases are TGTGCCAGCAGCCGGGACAGGGGAACCGGGGAGCTGTTTTTT. Translated: CASSRDRGTGELFF.